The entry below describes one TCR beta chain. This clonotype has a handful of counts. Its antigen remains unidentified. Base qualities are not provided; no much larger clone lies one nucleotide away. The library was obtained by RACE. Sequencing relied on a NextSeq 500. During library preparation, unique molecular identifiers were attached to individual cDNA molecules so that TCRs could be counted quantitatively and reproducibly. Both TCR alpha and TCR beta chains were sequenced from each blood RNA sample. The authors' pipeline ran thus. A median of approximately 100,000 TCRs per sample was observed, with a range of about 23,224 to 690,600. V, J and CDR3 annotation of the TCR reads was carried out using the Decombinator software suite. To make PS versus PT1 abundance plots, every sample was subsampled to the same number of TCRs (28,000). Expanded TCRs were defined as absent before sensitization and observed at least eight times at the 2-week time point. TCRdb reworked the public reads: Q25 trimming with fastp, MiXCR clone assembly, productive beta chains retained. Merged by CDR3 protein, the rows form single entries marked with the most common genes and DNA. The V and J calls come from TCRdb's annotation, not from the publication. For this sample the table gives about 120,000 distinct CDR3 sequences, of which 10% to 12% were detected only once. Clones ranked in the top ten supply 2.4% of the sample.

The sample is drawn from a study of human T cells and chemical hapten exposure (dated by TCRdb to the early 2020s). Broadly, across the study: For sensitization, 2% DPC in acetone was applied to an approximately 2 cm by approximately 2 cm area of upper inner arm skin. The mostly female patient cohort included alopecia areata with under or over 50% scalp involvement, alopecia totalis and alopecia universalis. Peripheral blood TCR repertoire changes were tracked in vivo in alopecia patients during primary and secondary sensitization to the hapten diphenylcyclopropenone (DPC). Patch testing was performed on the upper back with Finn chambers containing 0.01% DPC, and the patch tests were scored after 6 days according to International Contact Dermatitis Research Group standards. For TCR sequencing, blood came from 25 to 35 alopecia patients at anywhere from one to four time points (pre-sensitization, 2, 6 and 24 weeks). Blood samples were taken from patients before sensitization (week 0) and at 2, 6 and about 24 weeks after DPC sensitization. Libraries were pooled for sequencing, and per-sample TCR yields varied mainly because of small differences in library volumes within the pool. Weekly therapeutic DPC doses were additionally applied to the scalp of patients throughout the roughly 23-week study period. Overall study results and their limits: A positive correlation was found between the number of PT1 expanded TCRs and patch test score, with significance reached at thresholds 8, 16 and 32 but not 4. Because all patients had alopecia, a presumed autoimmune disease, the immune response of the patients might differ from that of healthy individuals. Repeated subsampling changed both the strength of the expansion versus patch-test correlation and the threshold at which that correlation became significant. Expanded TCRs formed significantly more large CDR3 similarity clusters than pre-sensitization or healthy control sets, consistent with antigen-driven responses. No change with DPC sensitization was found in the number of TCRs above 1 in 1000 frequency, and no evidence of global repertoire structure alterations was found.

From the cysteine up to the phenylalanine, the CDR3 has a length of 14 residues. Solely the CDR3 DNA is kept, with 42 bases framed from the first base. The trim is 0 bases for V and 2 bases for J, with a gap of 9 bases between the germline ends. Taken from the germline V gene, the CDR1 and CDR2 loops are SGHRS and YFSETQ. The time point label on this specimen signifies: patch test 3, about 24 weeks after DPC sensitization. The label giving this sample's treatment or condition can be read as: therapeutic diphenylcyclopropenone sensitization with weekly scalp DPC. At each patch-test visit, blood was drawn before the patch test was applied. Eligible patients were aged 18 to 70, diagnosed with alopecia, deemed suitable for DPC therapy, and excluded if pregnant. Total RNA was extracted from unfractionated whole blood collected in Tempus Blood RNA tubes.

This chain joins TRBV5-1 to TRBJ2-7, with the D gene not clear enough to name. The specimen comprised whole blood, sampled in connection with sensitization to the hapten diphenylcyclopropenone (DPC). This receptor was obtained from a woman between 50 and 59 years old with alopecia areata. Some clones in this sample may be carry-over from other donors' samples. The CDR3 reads CASSLGGRTYEQYF. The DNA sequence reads TGCGCCAGCAGCTTGGGGGGTAGAACCTACGAGCAGTACTTC.